This TCR beta chain was found in a study of T cell changes during pregnancy in multiple sclerosis. From germline, CDR1 is SQVTM and CDR2 ANQGSEA. The CDR3 loop spans 11 amino acids. V was trimmed by 8 bases and J by 7 bases, leaving 14 bases between them. This clone was seen only a few times. The method was immunoSEQ multiplex PCR; TCRdb's version includes in-frame clones alone and lacks a portion of them. The table records about 40,000 clones, over 75% of them present only once. This TCR was recovered from a female donor in good health, enrolled as a control in a pregnancy study. This chain links TRBV29-1 with TRBJ1-1; a possible D gene is TRBD1 (6 bases). Specimen: peripheral blood, collected in the first trimester of pregnancy. Written as DNA, the CDR3 is TGCAGCTTCCGAACAGGGAGTGAAGCTTTCTTT. It yields the protein CSFRTGSEAFF.